A selection of T cell receptor beta chains follows, all from one sample in a study of T cells in Graves' hyperthyroidism and ophthalmopathy. TCRdb ran MiXCR on the multiplex PCR reads and lists one entry per CDR3 protein. The sample has 250,000 to 300,000 distinct CDR3 sequences; 12% to 15% are singletons. Source material: blood. These receptor sequences come from a woman between 35 and 50 years old with Graves' hyperthyroidism. Each CDR3 is given with its conserved first and last residue.

TRBV20-1,TRBJ2-5,CSARVGRYQETQYF
TRBV12-3/TRBV12-4,TRBJ1-5,CASSTDSSNQPQHF
TRBV24-1,TRBJ1-5,CATSDFRDRGAYSNQPQHF
TRBV2,TRBJ1-2,CASSAQSGYTF
TRBV7-8,TRBJ2-2,CASSLEGVVGAANTGELFF
TRBV7-2,TRBJ2-1,CASSLASTFSQFF
TRBV6-1,TRBJ1-1,CASSQAGRGNTEAFF
TRBV6-9,TRBJ2-2,CASSWTSVVGSGELFF
TRBV2,TRBJ1-2,CASSVGERDGYTF
TRBV12-3/TRBV12-4,TRBJ1-1,CASSQEQGVGSSEAFF
TRBV7-2,TRBJ2-1,CASSLDLAGQFF
TRBV15,TRBJ2-1,CATSREDRSEQFF
TRBV15,TRBJ2-7,CATSRAGSWLGYEQYF
TRBV6-5,TRBJ2-7,CASSYSRSDEQYF
TRBV4-2,TRBJ1-5,CASSQGWDREFNQPQHF
TRBV2,TRBJ1-6,CATAVGQGANSPLHF
TRBV19,TRBJ2-6,CASSMGTGYSGANVLTF
TRBV28,TRBJ2-7,CASKEGTVTYEQYF
TRBV6-1,TRBJ2-1,CASSRSGGEQFF
TRBV6-1,TRBJ2-7,CASSPSYTTYEQYF
TRBV6-1,TRBJ1-6,CASSPGQRNSPLHF
TRBV6-4,TRBJ1-6,CAGRADGNSPLHF
TRBV7-2,TRBJ1-5,CATQNGTGPQHF
TRBV15,TRBJ2-2,CATSLPSGTGELFF
TRBV7-2,TRBJ1-6,CASSLGTINSPLHF
TRBV25-1,TRBJ1-1,CASSESTAEAFF
TRBV7-2,TRBJ2-3,CASILGPHSTDTQYF
TRBV10-3,TRBJ1-6,CAIQPGGSYNSPLHF
TRBV27,TRBJ1-4,CASRAGTVLEKLFF
TRBV30,TRBJ2-3,CAWSAVSHGTDTQYF
TRBV24-1,TRBJ1-3,CATSDPSSGNTIYF
TRBV6-6,TRBJ2-5,CASSYLGLAGWGETQYF
TRBV5-1,TRBJ2-1,CASSLGQLAYNEQFF
TRBV15,TRBJ1-1,CATSRVSVGSEAFF
TRBV3-1,TRBJ1-6,CATGQGESPLHF
TRBV20-1,TRBJ1-6,CSARDEGRGTPGNSPLHF
TRBV2,TRBJ2-2,CASSENPAGRAGELFF
TRBV6-2/TRBV6-3,TRBJ1-5,CASSYMGSQPQHF
TRBV20-1,TRBJ2-3,CSARLAGVTDTQYF
TRBV3-1,TRBJ2-7,CASSQNLAVSYEQYF
TRBV3-1,TRBJ1-2,CASSQVGIMNYGYTF
TRBV27,TRBJ1-2,CASSSGPLLGYTF
TRBV11-2,TRBJ2-7,CASSLVLAGGTYEQYF
TRBV7-8,TRBJ2-1,CASSLSWGLESRNEQFF
TRBV11-2,TRBJ2-2,CASSSPLDSPIDTGELFF
TRBV19,TRBJ1-5,CASSVSEGLNQPQHF
TRBV5-1,TRBJ1-2,CASRGPGLKSSGYTF
TRBV10-3,TRBJ1-2,CAITGTAANYGYTF
TRBV30,TRBJ1-1,CAWNRGIEAFF
TRBV28,TRBJ2-3,CASSPVGRSTDTQYF
TRBV20-1,TRBJ2-7,CSAVQVSRSNEQYF
TRBV7-9,TRBJ1-3,CASSLTGVGNTIYF
TRBV9,TRBJ2-7,CASSVDGRGLDEQYF
TRBV4-1,TRBJ2-1,CASSQIAGGPWNEQFF
TRBV9,TRBJ2-1,CASSSRDSGIKNEQFF
TRBV6-1,TRBJ1-2,CASAPATGTYKAGYTF
TRBV10-3,TRBJ2-1,CATSPGGDEQFF
TRBV4-1,TRBJ2-7,CASSQGREQYF
TRBV15,TRBJ1-1,CATSTHAEPEAFF